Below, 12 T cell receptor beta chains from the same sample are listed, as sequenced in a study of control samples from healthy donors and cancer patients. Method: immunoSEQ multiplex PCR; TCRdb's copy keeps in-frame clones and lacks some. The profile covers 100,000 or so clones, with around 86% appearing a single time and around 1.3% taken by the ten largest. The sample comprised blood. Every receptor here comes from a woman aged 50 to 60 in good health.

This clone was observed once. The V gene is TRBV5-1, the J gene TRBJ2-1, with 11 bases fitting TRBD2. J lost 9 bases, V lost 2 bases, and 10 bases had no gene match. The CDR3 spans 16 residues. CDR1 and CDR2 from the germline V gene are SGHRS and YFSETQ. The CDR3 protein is CASSLRSGRVQGEQFF. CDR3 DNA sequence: TGCGCCAGCAGCTTACGTAGCGGGAGGGTACAGGGTGAGCAGTTCTTC.

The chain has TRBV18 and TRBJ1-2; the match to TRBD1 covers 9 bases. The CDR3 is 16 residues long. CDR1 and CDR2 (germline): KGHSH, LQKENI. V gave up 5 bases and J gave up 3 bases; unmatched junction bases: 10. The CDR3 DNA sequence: TGTGCCAGCTCATCGCTACAGGGGGCCGGTTACTATGGCTACACCTTC. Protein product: CASSSLQGAGYYGYTF.

CDR3 sequence (DNA): TGCGCCAGCACCCCCGTGGCGGGGGGGCAGAATGAGCAGTTCTTC. Translation: CASTPVAGGQNEQFF. V is TRBV5-1 and J is TRBJ2-1; 9 bases line up with TRBD2. V lost 6 bases and J lost 7; bases outside the gene matches: 11. CDR3 length: 15 amino acids. The germline V gene encodes CDR1 SGHRS and CDR2 YFSETQ.

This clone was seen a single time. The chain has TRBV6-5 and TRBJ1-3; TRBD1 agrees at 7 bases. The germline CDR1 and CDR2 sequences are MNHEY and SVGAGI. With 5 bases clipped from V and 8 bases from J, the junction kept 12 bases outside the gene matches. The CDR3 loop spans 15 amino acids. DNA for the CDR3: TGTGCCAGCAGTAGGGGGGACAGTCGGACCGACACCATATATTTT. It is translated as CASSRGDSRTDTIYF.

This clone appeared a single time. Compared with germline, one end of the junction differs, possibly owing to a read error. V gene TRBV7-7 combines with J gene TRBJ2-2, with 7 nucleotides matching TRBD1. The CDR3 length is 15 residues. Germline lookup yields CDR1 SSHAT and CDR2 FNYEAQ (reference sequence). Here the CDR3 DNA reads TGTGCTAGCAGCCCCGACGGGACAGAGACCGGGGAGCTGTTTTTT. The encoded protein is CASSPDGTETGELFF.

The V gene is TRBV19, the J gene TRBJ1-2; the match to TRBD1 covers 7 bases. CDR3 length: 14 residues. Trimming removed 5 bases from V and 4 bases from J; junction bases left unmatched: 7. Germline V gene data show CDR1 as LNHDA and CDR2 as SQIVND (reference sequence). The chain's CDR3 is CASSSQTGTYGYTF. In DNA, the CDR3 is TGTGCCAGTAGTTCTCAGACAGGGACCTATGGCTACACCTTC. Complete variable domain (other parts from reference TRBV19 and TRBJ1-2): DGGITQSPKYLFRKEGQNVTLSCEQNLNHDAMYWYRQDPGQGLRLIYYSQIVNDFQKGDIAEGYSVSREKKESFPLTVTSAQKNPTAFYLCASSSQTGTYGYTFGSGTRLTVV.

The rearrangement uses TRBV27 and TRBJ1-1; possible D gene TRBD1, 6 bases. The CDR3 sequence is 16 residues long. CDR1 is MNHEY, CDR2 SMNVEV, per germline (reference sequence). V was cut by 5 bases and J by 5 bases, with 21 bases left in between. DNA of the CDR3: TGTGCCAGCAGTCGACCAGGGGCAGGGAGGGATACTGAAGCTTTCTTT. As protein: CASSRPGAGRDTEAFF.

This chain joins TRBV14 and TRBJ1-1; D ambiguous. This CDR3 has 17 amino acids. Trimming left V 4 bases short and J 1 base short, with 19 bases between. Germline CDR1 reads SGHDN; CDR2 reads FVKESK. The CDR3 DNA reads TGTGCCAGCAGCCTCCGGATGAGACGAGCCGGGAACACTGAAGCTTTCTTT. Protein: CASSLRMRRAGNTEAFF.

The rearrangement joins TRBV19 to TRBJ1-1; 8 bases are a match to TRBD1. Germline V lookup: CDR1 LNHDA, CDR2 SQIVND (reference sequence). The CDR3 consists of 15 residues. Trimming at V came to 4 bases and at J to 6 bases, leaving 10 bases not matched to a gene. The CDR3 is CASSTRTGIEAEAFF. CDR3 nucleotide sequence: TGTGCCAGTAGTACGAGGACAGGGATCGAGGCTGAAGCTTTCTTT.

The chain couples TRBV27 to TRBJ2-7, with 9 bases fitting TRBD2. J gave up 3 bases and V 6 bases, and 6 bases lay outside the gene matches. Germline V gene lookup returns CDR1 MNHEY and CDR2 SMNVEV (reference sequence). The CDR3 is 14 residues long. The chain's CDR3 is CASSAIAGVYEQYF. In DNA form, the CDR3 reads TGTGCCAGCAGCGCAATAGCGGGAGTCTACGAGCAGTACTTC.

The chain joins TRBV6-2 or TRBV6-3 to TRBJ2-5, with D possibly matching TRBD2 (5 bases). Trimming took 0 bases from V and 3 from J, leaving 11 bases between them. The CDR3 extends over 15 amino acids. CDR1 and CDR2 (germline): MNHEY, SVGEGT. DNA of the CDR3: TGTGCCAGCAGTTACTCCACCAGGCGGGAAGAGACCCAGTACTTC. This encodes CASSYSTRREETQYF.

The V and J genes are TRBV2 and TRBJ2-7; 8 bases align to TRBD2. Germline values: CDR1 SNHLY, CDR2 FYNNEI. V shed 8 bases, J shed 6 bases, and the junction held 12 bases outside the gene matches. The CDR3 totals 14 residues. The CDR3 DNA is TGTGCCAGCGGTCTTAGCGGGATTGGTTTCGAGCAGTACTTC. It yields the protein CASGLSGIGFEQYF.